This T cell receptor beta chain was found in a study of cytomegalovirus exposure and HLA in healthy donors. Study-wide points: Fewer N-insertions than the approximately 680-donor mean were reportedly shown by an Asian-associated ancestry cluster in a later analysis. Later analysis associated a missense DCLRE1C variant with TCR beta V- and J-gene trimming.

Germline lookup yields CDR1 SQVTM and CDR2 ANQGSEA. Deletions cut 6 bases from V and 9 bases from J, with 21 bases between. The CDR3 loop spans 14 amino acids. Of note for this clone: Its antigen is unidentified.

In the PCR, 60 Vbeta and 13 Jbeta primers were used. Clones were read by immunoSEQ multiplex PCR, and TCRdb kept only the in-frame ones, dropping some. The data show approximately 240,000 clones, more than 75% seen once. Sequencing used PBMCs. The chain links TRBV29-1 to TRBJ1-5; perhaps TRBD1 as D (6 bases). The source of this sequence is a woman aged 35 to 49 in good health and CMV-seropositive. The CDR3 DNA sequence: TGCAGCGTGGGGTGGGAGACAGGTGACTTGCCCCAGCATTTT. Its protein product is CSVGWETGDLPQHF.